This passage covers 17 T cell receptor beta chains from one sample sequenced in a study of tumor and adjacent non-tumor tissue in lung cancer. The template was RNA from unsorted bulk tissue. The normal lung tissue was taken more than 3 cm from the tumor edge. TCRbeta libraries were built with three rounds of nested PCR, modified from ARM-PCR. One entry per CDR3 protein results from TCRdb running MiXCR on the multiplex PCR reads. The sample records some 100,000 distinct CDR3 sequences, 65% being singletons. The material sequenced was distant non-tumor lung tissue. The receptor set was obtained from a man younger than 45 with non-small cell lung cancer.

With regard to this clonotype: Sequence at one end of the junction differs from germline and may be a read error. This chain links TRBV6-5 with TRBJ2-7; D gene ambiguous. The CDR3 spans 14 residues. Germline CDR1 is MNHEY and CDR2 is SVGAGI. The CDR3 sequence: CASSEGLETYEQYF. The CDR3 nucleotides read TGTGCCAGCAGTGAAGGTCTGGAAACGTACGAGCAATACTTC.

Of note for this clonotype: The conserved phenylalanine or tryptophan is not found at the CDR3 terminus, so this likely reflects a read error. The DNA is left out, because the CDR3 cannot be placed on it with certainty; the CDR3 is given as TCRdb lists it. The chain couples TRBV11-2 to TRBJ2-7; TRBD1, the table's D call, was not compared with the DNA. The CDR3 sequence runs 16 residues, both termini included. The germline V gene has CDR1 SGHAT and CDR2 FQNNGV. CDR3 protein: CASSSYAQRGNYEHYI.

Points on this clonotype: Germline and junction disagree at one end, which may indicate a read error. The V and J genes are TRBV6-1 and TRBJ1-2, with no clear D. This CDR3 region has 12 residues. Germline V gene sequence: CDR1 MNHNS, CDR2 SASEGT. CDR3 residues: CASSERTYGYTF. The CDR3 coding sequence is TGTGCTAGCAGTGAAAGGACCTATGGCTACACCTTC.

In its sample, this clonotype is large. V usage is TRBV6-5 and J usage is TRBJ2-5, with D hard to call. The germline gives CDR1 MNHEY, CDR2 SVGAGI. The V and J ends lost 5 bases and 5 bases respectively, with 6 bases between them. The CDR3 covers 11 residues. CDR3 loop: CASSLYETQYF. In DNA, the CDR3 is TGTGCCAGCAGTCTCTACGAGACCCAGTACTTC.

About this clonotype: One junction end does not reproduce the germline sequence, and a read error may be involved. This chain links TRBV20-1 with TRBJ2-4; D tentatively fits TRBD1 or TRBD2 (5 bases each). The CDR3 length is 19 residues. The germline V gene has CDR1 DFQATT and CDR2 SNEGSKA (reference sequence). This chain's CDR3 is CSTREGAGIGILAKNIEYF. The CDR3 DNA sequence: TGCAGTACTAGAGAGGGTGCAGGGATTGGGATCCTAGCCAAAAACATTGAGTACTTC.

This clonotype was observed a few times. This may be a read error, as it is one base from a much larger clone. The chain has TRBV20-1 and TRBJ2-3; perhaps TRBD2 as D (5 bases). This CDR3 contains 14 residues. CDR1 and CDR2 from the germline V gene are DFQATT and SNEGSKA (reference sequence). The V and J ends lost 5 bases and 3 bases respectively, with 15 bases between them. This chain's CDR3 is CSAPPMRATDTQYF. The DNA for the CDR3 is TGCAGTGCTCCCCCGATGCGGGCAACAGATACGCAGTATTTT.

Regarding this clonotype: An end of the junction does not agree with germline; a read error may underlie this. The chain couples TRBV20-1 to TRBJ2-3; D is perhaps TRBD1 or TRBD2 (6 bases each). The CDR3 totals 13 residues. CDR1 DFQATT and CDR2 SNEGSKA come from the germline V gene (reference sequence). The CDR3 bases are TGCAGTGCTACCCTTGGGAGGACAGATGCGCAGTATTTT. This codes for CSATLGRTDAQYF.

A note on this clonotype: This likely comes from a read error, as the CDR3 has no conserved phenylalanine or tryptophan at its end. The V gene is TRBV11-1, the J gene TRBJ2-7; no reliable D call. With 2 bases removed from V and 5 bases from J, the gap between germline ends came to 16 bases. Germline V CDR1 and CDR2: SGHAT, FQDESV (reference sequence). This CDR3 has 15 residues. CDR3 residues: CASSLLPTRVHEQYI. CDR3 in DNA: TGTGCCAGCAGCTTATTGCCGACAAGGGTGCACGAGCAGTACATC.

The chain carries TRBV2 and TRBJ2-7, with D maybe TRBD2 (7 bases). The CDR3 is made up of 13 amino acids. The V end was cut by 7 bases, the J end by 5 bases, with 15 bases between. Germline values: CDR1 SNHLY, CDR2 FYNNEI. CDR3 region: CASKGGGADEQYF. Written as DNA, the CDR3 is TGTGCCAGCAAGGGTGGGGGGGCTGACGAGCAGTACTTC.

The chain has TRBV12-3 or TRBV12-4 and TRBJ1-5; TRBD1 aligns across 7 bases. Trimming at V came to 4 bases and at J to 4 bases, leaving 4 bases not matched to a gene. The CDR3 has 14 residues. DNA of the CDR3: TGTGCCAGCAGTTCCCGGGACAGTAATCAGCCCCAGCATTTT. It encodes CASSSRDSNQPQHF.

As regards this clonotype: Compared with germline, one end of the junction differs, possibly owing to a read error. The V call is TRBV11-2, the J call TRBJ2-4; maybe TRBD2 (6 bases). From germline, CDR1 is SGHAT and CDR2 FQNNGV. This CDR3 comprises 14 residues. DNA for the CDR3: TGTGCCAGCAGTTTCACGGACGGGGGTCACATTCAATATTTC. This gives the protein CASSFTDGGHIQYF.

The V call is TRBV11-2, the J call TRBJ2-3; D unresolved. This CDR3 is built from 13 residues. Trimming cost V 7 bases and J 4 bases, with 12 bases left between them. CDR1 is SGHAT and CDR2 is FQNNGV in the germline V gene. Here the CDR3 reads CASNSGQADTQYF. The CDR3 DNA is TGTGCCAGCAACTCGGGTCAGGCAGATACGCAGTATTTT.

Details on this clonotype: In this CDR3 the conserved last residue, phenylalanine or tryptophan, is missing, so a read error is likely. The chain carries TRBV5-5 and TRBJ2-2, with D unclear. Looked up from germline, CDR1 is SGHKS and CDR2 is YYEKEE (reference sequence). This CDR3 contains 15 residues. V lost 4 bases and J lost 4, with 14 bases in between. CDR3: CASSSTSKTTGELFL. CDR3 nucleotides: TGTGCCAGCAGCAGTACCTCAAAAACCACCGGGGAGCTGTTTTTA.

Notes on this clonotype: The junction departs from germline at one end; a sequencing error may be responsible. J is TRBJ1-1 and V is TRBV11-2, with TRBD1 as a possible D gene (5 bases). The CDR3 loop spans 13 amino acids. Germline CDR1 reads SGHAT; CDR2 reads FQNNGV. The CDR3 sequence: CASILRGQGPIFF. CDR3 nucleotide sequence: TGTGCCAGCATCTTACGAGGGCAGGGCCCCATTTTCTTT.

A remark on this clonotype: This clone may be a read error of a much larger clone one base away. The chain is built from TRBV29-1 and TRBJ1-1; a possible D gene is TRBD1 (5 bases). V was shortened by 1 base and J by 3 bases, with 21 bases between the two germline ends. The CDR3 covers 17 residues. Per germline, CDR1 SQVTM and CDR2 ANQGSEA. The CDR3 nucleotides are TGCAGCGTTGAAGGCGAACAGGAGTCTTCTCGGTACACTGAAGCTTTCTTT. Its protein product is CSVEGEQESSRYTEAFF.

The CDR3 nucleotides are TGTGCCAGCAGTCAAACAGCCTACAATGAGCAGTTCTTC. It translates to CASSQTAYNEQFF. The rearrangement links TRBV6-2 or TRBV6-3 to TRBJ2-1; D gene uncertain. Trimming shortened V by 5 bases and J by 2 bases, and 7 bases separated the two germline ends. This CDR3 is built from 13 residues. Germline CDR1 and CDR2: MNHEY and SVGEGT.

A word on this clonotype: One end of the junction is discordant with germline, which a read error may explain. This chain uses TRBV6-5 with TRBJ2-3; TRBD1 matches at 12 bases. The CDR3 contains 15 residues. Germline V CDR1 and CDR2: MNHEY, SVGAGI. The CDR3 spells CASNSGTGGKDMQYF. Written as DNA, the CDR3 is TGTGCCAGCAATTCCGGGACAGGGGGCAAAGATATGCAGTATTTT.